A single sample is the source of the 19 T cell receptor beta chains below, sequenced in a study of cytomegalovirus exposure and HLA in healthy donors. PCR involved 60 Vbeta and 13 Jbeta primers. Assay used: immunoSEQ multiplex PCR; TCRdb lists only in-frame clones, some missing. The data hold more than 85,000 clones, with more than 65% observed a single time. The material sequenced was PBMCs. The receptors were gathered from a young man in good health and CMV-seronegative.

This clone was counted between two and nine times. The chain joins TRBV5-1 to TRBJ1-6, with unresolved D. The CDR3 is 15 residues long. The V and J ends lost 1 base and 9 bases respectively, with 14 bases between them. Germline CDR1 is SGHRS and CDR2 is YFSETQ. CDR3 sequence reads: CASSLNGGPVSPLHF. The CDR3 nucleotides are TGCGCCAGCAGCTTGAATGGAGGACCCGTTTCACCCCTCCACTTT.

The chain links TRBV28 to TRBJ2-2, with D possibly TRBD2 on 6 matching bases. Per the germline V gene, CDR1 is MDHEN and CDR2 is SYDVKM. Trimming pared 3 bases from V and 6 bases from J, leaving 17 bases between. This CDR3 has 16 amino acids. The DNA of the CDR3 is TGTGCCAGCAGTTTTGGTCAGGGACTTAGTCCCGGGGAGCTGTTTTTT. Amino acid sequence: CASSFGQGLSPGELFF.

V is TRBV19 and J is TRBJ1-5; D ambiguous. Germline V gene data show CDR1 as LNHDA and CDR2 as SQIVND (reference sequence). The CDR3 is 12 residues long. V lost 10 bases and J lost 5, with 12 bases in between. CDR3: CATQQQYQPQHF. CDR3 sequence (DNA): TGTGCCACCCAACAGCAATATCAGCCCCAGCATTTT.

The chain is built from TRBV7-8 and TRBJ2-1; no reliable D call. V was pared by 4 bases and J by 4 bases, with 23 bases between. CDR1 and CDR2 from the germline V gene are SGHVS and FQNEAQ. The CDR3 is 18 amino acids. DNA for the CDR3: TGTGCCAGCAGCTCGAGAGGCCCTGATGAAAAAGTATACAATGAGCAGTTCTTC. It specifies CASSSRGPDEKVYNEQFF.

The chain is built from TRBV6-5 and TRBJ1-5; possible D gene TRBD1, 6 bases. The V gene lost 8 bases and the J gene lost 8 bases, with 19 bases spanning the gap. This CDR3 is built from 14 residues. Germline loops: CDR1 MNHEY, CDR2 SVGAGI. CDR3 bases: TGTGCCAGCTCCGACGGCTCCAGGGGAGAGCCCCAGCATTTT. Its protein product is CASSDGSRGEPQHF.

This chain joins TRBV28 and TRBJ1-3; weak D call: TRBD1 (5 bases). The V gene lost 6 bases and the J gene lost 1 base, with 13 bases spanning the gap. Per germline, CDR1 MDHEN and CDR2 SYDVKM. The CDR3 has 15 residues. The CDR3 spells CASRPQVASGNTIYF. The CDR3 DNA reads TGTGCCAGCAGACCACAGGTGGCTTCTGGAAACACCATATATTTT. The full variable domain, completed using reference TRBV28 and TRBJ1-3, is DVKVTQSSRYLVKRTGEKVFLECVQDMDHENMFWYRQDPGLGLRLIYFSYDVKMKEKGDIPEGYSVSREKKERFSLILESASTNQTSMYLCASRPQVASGNTIYFGEGSWLTVV.

CDR3 loop: CASSYGGGYGYTF. The CDR3 DNA sequence: TGTGCCAGCAGTTACGGGGGGGGCTATGGCTACACCTTC. The chain combines TRBV6-6 with TRBJ1-2, with D perhaps TRBD1 (5 bases). Trimming cost V 2 bases and J 4 bases, with 8 bases left between them. The CDR3 totals 13 residues. The germline gives CDR1 MNHNY, CDR2 SVGAGI (reference sequence).

The CDR3, as DNA: TGTGCCATCCGGAGGACAGGGGCGACCACCGGGGAGCTGTTTTTT. It encodes CAIRRTGATTGELFF. The chain has TRBV6-5 and TRBJ2-2; 9 bases are shared with TRBD1. CDR3 length equals 15 residues. Germline assignment: CDR1 MNHEY and CDR2 SVGAGI. After removal of 10 bases from V and 4 bases from J, the junction contained 10 bases not matched to a gene.

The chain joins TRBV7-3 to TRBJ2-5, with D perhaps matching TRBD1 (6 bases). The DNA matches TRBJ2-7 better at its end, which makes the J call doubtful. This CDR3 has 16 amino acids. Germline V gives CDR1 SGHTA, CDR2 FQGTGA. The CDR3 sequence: CASPPYRDRSSYEQYF. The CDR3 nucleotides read TGTGCCAGCCCACCTTACAGGGACCGTAGCTCCTACGAGCAGTACTTC.

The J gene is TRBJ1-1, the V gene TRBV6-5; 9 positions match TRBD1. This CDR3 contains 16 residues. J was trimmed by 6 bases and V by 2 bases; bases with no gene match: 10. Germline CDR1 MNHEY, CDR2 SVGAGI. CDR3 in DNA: TGTGCCAGCAGTTACGGGGGGACAGGGTTTGGCTCTGAAGCTTTCTTT. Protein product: CASSYGGTGFGSEAFF.

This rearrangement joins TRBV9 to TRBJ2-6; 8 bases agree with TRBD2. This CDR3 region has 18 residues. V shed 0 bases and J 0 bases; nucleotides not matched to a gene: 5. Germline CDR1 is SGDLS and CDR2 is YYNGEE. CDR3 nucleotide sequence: TGTGCCAGCAGCGTAGATCCGGGAGGGAACTCTGGGGCCAACGTCCTGACTTTC. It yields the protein CASSVDPGGNSGANVLTF.

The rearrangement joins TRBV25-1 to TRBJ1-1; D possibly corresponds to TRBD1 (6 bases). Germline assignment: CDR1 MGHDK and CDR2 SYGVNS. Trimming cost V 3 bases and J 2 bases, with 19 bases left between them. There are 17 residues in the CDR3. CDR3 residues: CASSEGGGGLSNTEAFF. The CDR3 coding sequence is TGTGCCAGCAGTGAGGGGGGCGGGGGGCTTAGTAACACTGAAGCTTTCTTT.

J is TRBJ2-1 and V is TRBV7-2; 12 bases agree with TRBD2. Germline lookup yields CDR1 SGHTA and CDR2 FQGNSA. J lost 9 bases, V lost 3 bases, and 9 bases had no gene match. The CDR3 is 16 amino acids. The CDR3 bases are TGTGCCAGCAGCTTCGCGACTAGCGGGAGAGGTAGTGAGCAGTTCTTC. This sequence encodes CASSFATSGRGSEQFF. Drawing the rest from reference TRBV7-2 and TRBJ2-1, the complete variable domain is GAGVSQSPSNKVTEKGKDVELRCDPISGHTALYWYRQSLGQGLEFLIYFQGNSAPDKSGLPSDRFSAERTGGSVSTLTIQRTQQEDSAVYLCASSFATSGRGSEQFFGPGTRLTVL.

Written as DNA, the CDR3 is TGTGCCAGCAGTTGGGGGAGGGACACTGAAGCTTTCTTT. Protein product: CASSWGRDTEAFF. The rearrangement uses TRBV6-5 and TRBJ1-1; possibly TRBD1 for D (5 bases). Germline V CDR1 and CDR2: MNHEY, SVGAGI. The V end was cut by 4 bases, the J end by 3 bases, with 9 bases between. The CDR3 has 13 amino acids.

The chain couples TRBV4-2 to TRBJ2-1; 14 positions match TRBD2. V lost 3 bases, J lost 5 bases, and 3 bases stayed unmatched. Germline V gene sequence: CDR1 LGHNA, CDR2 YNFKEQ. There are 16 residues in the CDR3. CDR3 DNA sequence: TGTGCCAGCAGCCAGGAGGGACTAGCGGGAGACAATGAGCAGTTCTTC. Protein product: CASSQEGLAGDNEQFF.

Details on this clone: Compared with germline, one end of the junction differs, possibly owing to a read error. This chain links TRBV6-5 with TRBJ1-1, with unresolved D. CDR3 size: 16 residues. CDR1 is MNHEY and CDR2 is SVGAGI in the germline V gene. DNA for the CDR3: TGTGCCGGCAGTTACAACCCTATTAGTGAGAACACTGAAGCTTTCTTT. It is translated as CAGSYNPISENTEAFF.

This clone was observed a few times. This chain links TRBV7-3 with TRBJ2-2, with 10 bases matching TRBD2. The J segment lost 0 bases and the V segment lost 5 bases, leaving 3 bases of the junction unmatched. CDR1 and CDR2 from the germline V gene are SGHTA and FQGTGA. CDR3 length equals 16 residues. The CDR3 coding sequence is TGTGCCAGCAGCCTCGGGACTAGCGCGAACACCGGGGAGCTGTTTTTT. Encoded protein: CASSLGTSANTGELFF.

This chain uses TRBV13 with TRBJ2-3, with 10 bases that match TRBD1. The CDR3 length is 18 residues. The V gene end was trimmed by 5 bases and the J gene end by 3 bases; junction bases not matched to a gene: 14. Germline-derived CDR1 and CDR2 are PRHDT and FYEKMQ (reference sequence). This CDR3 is CASSPRQGAILKTDTQYF. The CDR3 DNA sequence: TGTGCCAGCAGCCCTAGACAGGGGGCGATTTTGAAGACAGATACGCAGTATTTT.

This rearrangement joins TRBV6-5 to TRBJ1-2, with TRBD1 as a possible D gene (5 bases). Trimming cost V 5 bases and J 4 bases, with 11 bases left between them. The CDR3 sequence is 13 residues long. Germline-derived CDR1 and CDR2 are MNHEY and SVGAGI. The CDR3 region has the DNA TGTGCCAGCAGTCCCTCCGGGGGCTATGGCTACACCTTC. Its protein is CASSPSGGYGYTF.